The clone carrying this T cell receptor (beta chain) occurred a few times. What it binds is unknown. The data were taken from a study of T cell responses to AZD1222 COVID-19 vaccine. Study-wide points: Distributed over spike, vaccine-associated CD4 TCRs predominated at 160-218 and 743-854. Only a handful of people who got AZD1222 tested seropositive at baseline. The donor cohort was predominantly white British with a female majority, and clonal diversity may have been underestimated.

CDR3 size: 13 residues. Germline V CDR1 and CDR2: SNHLY, FYNNEI. V was pared by 4 bases and J by 8 bases, with 14 bases between. The assay was immunoSEQ multiplex PCR, and TCRdb's table has in-frame clones only and misses some. Of some 120,000 clones listed, 88% are singletons. This material consisted of peripheral blood, taken on day 0 of AZD1222 vaccination. The genes are TRBV2 and TRBJ1-2, with D tentatively TRBD1 (6 bases). This clonotype was sampled from an adult in good health. The CDR3 spells CASSAGQQEGYTF. In nucleotides, the CDR3 is TGTGCCAGCAGTGCTGGACAGCAGGAAGGCTACACCTTC.